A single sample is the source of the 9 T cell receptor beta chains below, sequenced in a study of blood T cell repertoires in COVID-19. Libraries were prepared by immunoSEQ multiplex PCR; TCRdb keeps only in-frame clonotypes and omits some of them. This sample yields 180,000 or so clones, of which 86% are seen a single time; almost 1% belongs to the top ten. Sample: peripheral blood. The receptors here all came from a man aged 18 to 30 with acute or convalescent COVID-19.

CDR3 region: CASTQPLTDTQYF. The CDR3 nucleotides read TGTGCCAGCACACAGCCTCTCACAGATACGCAGTATTTT. The chain is built from TRBV2 and TRBJ2-3; D not certain. V lost 7 bases to trimming and J lost 2 bases, with 10 bases between them. Germline lookup yields CDR1 SNHLY and CDR2 FYNNEI. The CDR3 has 13 residues.

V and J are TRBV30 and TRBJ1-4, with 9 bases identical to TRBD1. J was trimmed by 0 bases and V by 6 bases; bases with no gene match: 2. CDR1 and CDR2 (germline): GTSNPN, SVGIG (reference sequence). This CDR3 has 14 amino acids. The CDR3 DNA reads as TGTGCCTGCGGACAGGGGACAACTAATGAAAAACTGTTTTTT. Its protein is CACGQGTTNEKLFF.

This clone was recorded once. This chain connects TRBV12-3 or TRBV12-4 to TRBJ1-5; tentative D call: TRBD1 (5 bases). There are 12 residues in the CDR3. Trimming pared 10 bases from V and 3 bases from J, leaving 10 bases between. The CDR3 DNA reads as TGTGCCACCCGACAGCTCAATCAGCCCCAGCATTTT. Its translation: CATRQLNQPQHF.

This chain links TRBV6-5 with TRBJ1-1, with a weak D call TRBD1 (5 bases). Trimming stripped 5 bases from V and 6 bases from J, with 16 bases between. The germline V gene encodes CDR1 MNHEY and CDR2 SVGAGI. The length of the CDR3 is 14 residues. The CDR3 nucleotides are TGTGCCAGCAGTCCGACAGCGGGAAAAGCTGAAGCTTTCTTT. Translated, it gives CASSPTAGKAEAFF.

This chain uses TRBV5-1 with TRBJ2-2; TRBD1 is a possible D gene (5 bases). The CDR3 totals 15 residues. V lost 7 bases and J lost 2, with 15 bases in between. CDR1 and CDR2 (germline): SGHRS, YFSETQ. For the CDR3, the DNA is TGCGCCAGCGCGCAAGGGGAATATAACACCGGGGAGCTGTTTTTT. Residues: CASAQGEYNTGELFF.

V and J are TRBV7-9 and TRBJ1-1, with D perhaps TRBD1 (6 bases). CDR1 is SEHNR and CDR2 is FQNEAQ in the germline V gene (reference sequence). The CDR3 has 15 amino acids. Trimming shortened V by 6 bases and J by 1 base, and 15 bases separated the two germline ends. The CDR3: CASRKDGTPNTEAFF. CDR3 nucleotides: TGTGCCAGCAGGAAAGACGGGACACCGAACACTGAAGCTTTCTTT.

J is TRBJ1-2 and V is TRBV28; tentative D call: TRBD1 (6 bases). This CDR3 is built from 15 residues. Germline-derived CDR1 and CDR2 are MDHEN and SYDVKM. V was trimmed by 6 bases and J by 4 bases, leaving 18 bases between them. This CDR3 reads CASSTLGQPGYGYTF. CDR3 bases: TGTGCCAGCAGCACCCTCGGACAGCCCGGCTATGGCTACACCTTC.

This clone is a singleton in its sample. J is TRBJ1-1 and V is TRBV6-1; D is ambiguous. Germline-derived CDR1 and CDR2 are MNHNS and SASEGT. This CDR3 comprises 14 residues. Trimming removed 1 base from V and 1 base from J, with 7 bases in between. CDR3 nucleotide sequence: TGTGCCAGCAGTGAAGTAAACACGAACACTGAAGCTTTCTTT. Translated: CASSEVNTNTEAFF.

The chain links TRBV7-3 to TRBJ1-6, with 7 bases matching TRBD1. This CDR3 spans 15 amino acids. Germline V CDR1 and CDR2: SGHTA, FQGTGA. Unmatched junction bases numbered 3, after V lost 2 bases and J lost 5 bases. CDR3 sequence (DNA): TGTGCCAGCAGCTTACAGGGACAGAATAATTCACCCCTCCACTTT. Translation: CASSLQGQNNSPLHF.